This T cell receptor beta chain was documented in a study of T cell responses to AZD1222 COVID-19 vaccine. About the research overall: It was second doses at about 4 or about 12 weeks that were pooled.

As to this clone: The antigen is undetermined.

Notes on the study in general: Spike was spanned by vaccine-associated CD4 TCRs, with dominance at 160-218 and 743-854. Donors in the cohort were predominantly white British and more often female, and clonal diversity was possibly underestimated. Without day 14 samples, only post-peak T cell repertoires were studied.

CDR1 is MNHEY and CDR2 is SVGAGI in the germline V gene. This CDR3 comprises 13 residues. V dropped 2 bases and J dropped 8 bases, with 12 bases sitting between them. Measured with immunoSEQ multiplex PCR; TCRdb has only the in-frame clones, and not every one. Of 150,000 or so clones in the sample, 80% to 90% are singletons; the top ten hold approximately 5.1%. This material consisted of peripheral blood, taken on day 0 of AZD1222 vaccination. This clonotype originated in an adult in good health. The chain links TRBV6-5 to TRBJ1-1, with D possibly TRBD1 on 5 matching bases. In nucleotides, the CDR3 is TGTGCCAGCAGTTACCAGGGTAGCCTAGAAGCTTTCTTT. Translating gives CASSYQGSLEAFF.